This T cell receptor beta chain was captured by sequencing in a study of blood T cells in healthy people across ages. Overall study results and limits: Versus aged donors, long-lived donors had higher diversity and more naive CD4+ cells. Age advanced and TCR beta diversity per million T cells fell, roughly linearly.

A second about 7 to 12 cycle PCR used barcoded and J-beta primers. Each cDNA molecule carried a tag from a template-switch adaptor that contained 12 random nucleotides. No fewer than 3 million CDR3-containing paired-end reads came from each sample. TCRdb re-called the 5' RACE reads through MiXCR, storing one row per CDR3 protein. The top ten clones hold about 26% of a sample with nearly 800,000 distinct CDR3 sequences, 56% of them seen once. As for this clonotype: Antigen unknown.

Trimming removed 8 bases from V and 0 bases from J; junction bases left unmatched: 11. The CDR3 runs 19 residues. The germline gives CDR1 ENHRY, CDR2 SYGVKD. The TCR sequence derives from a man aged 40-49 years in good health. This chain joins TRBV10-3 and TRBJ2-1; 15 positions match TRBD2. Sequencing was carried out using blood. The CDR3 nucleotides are TGTGCCATCGGAGGGACTAGCGGGGGGTTTTTCAGCTCCTACAATGAGCAGTTCTTC. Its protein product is CAIGGTSGGFFSSYNEQFF.